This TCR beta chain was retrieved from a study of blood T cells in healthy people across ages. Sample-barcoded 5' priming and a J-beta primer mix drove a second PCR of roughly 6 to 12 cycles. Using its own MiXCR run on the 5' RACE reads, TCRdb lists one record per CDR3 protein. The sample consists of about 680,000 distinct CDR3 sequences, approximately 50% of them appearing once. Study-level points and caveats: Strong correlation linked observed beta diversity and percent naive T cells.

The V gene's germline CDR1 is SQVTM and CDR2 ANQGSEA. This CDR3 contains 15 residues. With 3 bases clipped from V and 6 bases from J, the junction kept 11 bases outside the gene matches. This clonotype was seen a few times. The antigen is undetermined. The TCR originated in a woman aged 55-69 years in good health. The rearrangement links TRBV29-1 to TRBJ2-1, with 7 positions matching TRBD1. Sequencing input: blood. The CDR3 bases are TGCAGCGTTGACAAGGGGACAGCAAAATCCAATGAGCAGTTCTTC. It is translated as CSVDKGTAKSNEQFF.